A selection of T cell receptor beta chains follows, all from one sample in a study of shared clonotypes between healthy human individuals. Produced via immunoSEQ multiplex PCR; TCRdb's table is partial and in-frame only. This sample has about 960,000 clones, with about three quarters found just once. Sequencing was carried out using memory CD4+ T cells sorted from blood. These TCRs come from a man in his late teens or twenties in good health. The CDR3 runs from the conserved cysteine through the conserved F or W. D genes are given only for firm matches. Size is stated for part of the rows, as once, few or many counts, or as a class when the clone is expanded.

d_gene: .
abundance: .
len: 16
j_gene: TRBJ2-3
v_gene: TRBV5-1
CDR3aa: CASSPNSRYSTDTQYF
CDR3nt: TGCGCCAGCAGCCCCAATAGCAGATATAGCACAGATACGCAGTATTTT

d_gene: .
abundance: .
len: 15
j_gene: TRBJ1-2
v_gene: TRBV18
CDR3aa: CASSPGRGDTYGYTF
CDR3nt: TGTGCCAGCTCACCAGGCAGAGGTGATACCTATGGCTACACCTTC

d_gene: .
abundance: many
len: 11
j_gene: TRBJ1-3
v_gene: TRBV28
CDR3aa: CASSSGNTIYF
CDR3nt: TGTGCCAGCAGTTCCGGAAACACCATATATTTT

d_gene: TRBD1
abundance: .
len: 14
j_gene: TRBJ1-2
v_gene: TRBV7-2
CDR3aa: CASSPGGSRYGYTF
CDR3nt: TGTGCCAGCAGCCCAGGGGGATCTCGCTATGGCTACACCTTC

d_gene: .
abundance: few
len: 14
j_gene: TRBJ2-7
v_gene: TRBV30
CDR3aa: CAWSEQGMGDEQYF
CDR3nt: TGTGCCTGGAGTGAACAGGGTATGGGGGACGAGCAGTACTTC

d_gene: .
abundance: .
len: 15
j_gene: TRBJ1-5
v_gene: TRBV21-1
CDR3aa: CASSKRGRSNQPQHF
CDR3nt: TGTGCCAGCAGCAAAAGAGGGCGGAGCAATCAGCCCCAGCATTTT

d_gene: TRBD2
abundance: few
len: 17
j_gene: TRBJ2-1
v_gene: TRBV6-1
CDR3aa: CASSEPAGGTSYNEQFF
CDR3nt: TGTGCCAGCAGTGAACCAGCGGGAGGGACCTCCTACAATGAGCAGTTCTTC

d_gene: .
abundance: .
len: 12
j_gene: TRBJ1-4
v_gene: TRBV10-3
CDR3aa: CAISESGEKLFF
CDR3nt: TGTGCCATCAGTGAGTCTGGAGAAAAACTGTTTTTT

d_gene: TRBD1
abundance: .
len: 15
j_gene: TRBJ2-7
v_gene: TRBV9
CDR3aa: CASSGRTGEGDEQYF
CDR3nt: TGTGCCAGCAGCGGACGGACAGGGGAAGGGGACGAGCAGTACTTC

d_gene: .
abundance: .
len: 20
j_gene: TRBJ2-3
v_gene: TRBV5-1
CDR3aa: CASSLVGNTGTALNTDTQYF
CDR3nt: TGCGCCAGCAGCTTGGTCGGCAATACCGGGACTGCTCTCAACACAGATACGCAGTATTTT

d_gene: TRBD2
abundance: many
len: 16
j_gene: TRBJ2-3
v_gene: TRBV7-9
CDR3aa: CASSRRLAGDTDTQYF
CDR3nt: TGTGCCAGCAGCCGTCGACTAGCGGGGGACACAGATACGCAGTATTTT

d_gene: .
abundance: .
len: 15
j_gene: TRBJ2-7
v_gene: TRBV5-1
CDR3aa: CASSSGGQASYEQYF
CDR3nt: TGCGCCAGCAGCTCGGGGGGACAGGCCTCCTACGAGCAGTACTTC

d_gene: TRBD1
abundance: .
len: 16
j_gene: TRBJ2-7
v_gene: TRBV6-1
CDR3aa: CASSAAQGALPYEQYF
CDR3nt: TGTGCCAGCAGTGCCGCGCAGGGGGCGCTTCCCTACGAGCAGTACTTC

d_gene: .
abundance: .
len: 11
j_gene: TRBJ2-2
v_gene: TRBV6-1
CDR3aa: CASSAPRELFF
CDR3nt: TGTGCCAGCAGTGCACCTAGGGAGCTGTTTTTT

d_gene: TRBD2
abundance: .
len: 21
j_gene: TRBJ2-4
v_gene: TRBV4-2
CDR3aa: CASSQEVGGAGGQLAKNIQYF
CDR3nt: TGTGCCAGCAGCCAAGAGGTCGGAGGAGCGGGGGGCCAACTAGCCAAAAACATTCAGTACTTC

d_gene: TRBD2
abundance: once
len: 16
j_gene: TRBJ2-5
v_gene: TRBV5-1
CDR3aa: CASSLTGLVISETQYF
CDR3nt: TGCGCCAGCAGCTTGACGGGACTAGTAATATCGGAGACCCAGTACTTC

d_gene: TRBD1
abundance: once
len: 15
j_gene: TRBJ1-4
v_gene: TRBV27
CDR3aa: CASSSPGTVPKKLFF
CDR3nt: TGTGCCAGCAGTTCCCCCGGGACAGTGCCAAAAAAACTGTTTTTT

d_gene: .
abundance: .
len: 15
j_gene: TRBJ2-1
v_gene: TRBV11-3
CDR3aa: CASSLGALAYNEQFF
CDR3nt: TGTGCCAGCAGCTTAGGAGCGCTCGCCTACAATGAGCAGTTCTTC

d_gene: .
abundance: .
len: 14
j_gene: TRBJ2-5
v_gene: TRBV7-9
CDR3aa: CASSFTGDQETQYF
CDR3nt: TGTGCCAGCAGCTTTACCGGGGACCAAGAGACCCAGTACTTC

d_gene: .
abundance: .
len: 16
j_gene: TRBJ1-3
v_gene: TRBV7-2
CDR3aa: CASSSGPGSSGNTIYF
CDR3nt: TGTGCCAGCAGCTCGGGACCGGGCAGCTCTGGAAACACCATATATTTT

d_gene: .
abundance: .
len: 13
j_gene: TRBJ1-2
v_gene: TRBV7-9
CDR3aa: CASSLGRGYGYTF
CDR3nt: TGTGCCAGCAGCTTAGGAAGGGGCTACGGCTACACCTTC

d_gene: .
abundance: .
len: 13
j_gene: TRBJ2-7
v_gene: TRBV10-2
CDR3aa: CASSEREPYEQYF
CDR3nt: TGCGCCAGCAGTGAGCGGGAGCCCTACGAGCAGTACTTC

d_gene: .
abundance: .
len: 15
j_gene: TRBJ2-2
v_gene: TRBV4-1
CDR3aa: CASSQGHSNTGELFF
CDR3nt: TGCGCCAGCAGCCAAGGTCATAGCAACACCGGGGAGCTGTTTTTT

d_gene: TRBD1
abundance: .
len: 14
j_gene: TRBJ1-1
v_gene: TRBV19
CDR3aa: CASTLRGPGTEAFF
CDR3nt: TGTGCCAGTACTCTAAGGGGGCCAGGCACTGAAGCTTTCTTT

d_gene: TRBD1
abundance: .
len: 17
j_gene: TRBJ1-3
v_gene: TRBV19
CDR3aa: CASSILTGTGSGNTIYF
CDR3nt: TGTGCCAGTAGTATACTGACCGGGACAGGGTCTGGAAACACCATATATTTT

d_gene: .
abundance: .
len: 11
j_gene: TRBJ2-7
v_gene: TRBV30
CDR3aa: CAWSISYEQYF
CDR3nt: TGTGCCTGGTCTATTTCCTACGAGCAGTACTTC

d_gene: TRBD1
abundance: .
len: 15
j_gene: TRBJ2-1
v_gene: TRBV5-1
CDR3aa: CASSLAGQGGNEQFF
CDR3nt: TGCGCCAGCAGCTTGGCGGGACAGGGGGGCAATGAGCAGTTCTTC

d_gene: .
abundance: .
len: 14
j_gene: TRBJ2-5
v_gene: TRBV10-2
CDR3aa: CASREAGGPGAQYF
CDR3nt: TGCGCCAGCAGAGAAGCAGGGGGGCCAGGGGCCCAGTACTTC

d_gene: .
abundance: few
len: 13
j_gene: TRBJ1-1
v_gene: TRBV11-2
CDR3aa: CASSLLARTEAFF
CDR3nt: TGTGCCAGCAGCTTATTGGCCCGCACTGAAGCTTTCTTT

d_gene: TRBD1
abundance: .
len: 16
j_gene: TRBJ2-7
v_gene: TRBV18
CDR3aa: CASSPKPGTGSYEQYF
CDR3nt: TGTGCCAGCTCACCAAAGCCCGGGACAGGATCCTACGAGCAGTACTTC

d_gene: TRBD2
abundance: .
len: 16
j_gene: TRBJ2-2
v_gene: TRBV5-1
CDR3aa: CASSLAASGNTGELFF
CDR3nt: TGCGCCAGCAGCTTGGCCGCTAGCGGCAACACCGGGGAGCTGTTTTTT

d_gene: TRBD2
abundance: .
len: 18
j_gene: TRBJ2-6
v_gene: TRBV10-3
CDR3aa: CATKAGLAGTGGANVLTF
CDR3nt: TGTGCCACAAAAGCGGGACTAGCGGGAACGGGTGGGGCCAACGTCCTGACTTTC

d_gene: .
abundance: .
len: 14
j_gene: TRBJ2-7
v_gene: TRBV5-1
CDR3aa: CASSRLGGNYEQYF
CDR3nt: TGCGCCAGCAGCCGTCTTGGGGGGAACTACGAGCAGTACTTC

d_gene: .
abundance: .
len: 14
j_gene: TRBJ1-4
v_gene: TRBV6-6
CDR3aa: CASTSPGPNEKLFF
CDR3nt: TGTGCCAGCACCTCCCCCGGTCCGAATGAAAAACTGTTTTTT

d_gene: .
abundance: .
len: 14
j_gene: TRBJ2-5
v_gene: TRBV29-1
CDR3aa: CSVETFSPPGDQYF
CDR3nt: TGCAGCGTTGAAACCTTCTCCCCTCCCGGGGACCAGTACTTC

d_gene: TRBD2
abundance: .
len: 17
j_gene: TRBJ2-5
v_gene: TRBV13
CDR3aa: CASSAPISGRVKETQYF
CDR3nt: TGTGCCAGCAGCGCGCCGATATCCGGGAGGGTTAAAGAGACCCAGTACTTC

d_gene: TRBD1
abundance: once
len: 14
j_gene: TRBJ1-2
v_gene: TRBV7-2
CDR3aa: CASSSRQGRHGYTF
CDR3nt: TGTGCCAGCAGCTCACGACAGGGTCGACATGGCTACACCTTC

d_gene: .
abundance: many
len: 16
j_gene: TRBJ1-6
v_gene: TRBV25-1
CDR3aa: CASSVQGPLNNSPLHF
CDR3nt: TGTGCCAGCAGTGTACAGGGTCCCTTGAATAATTCACCCCTCCACTTT

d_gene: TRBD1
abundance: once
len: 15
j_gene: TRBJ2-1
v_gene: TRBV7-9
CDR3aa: CASSLQGAAYNEQFF
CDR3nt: TGTGCCAGCAGCTTACAGGGGGCTGCCTACAATGAGCAGTTCTTC

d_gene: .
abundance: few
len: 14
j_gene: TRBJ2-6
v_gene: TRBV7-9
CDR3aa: CASSAQSGTNVLTF
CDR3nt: TGTGCCAGCAGCGCTCAATCTGGGACCAACGTCCTGACTTTC